A single sample gave rise to the 29 T cell receptor beta chains below, sequenced in a study of shared clonotypes between healthy human individuals. Method: immunoSEQ multiplex PCR; TCRdb's copy keeps in-frame clones and lacks some. This sample has about 500,000 clones, with 70% to 80% found just once. The material sequenced was PBMCs. The receptor source for this set is a woman aged 40-49 years in good health. Some clones in this sample may be carry-over from other donors' samples.

In regard to this clone: A read error is the likely source, as a far larger clone sits one nucleotide away. Other DNA sequences in the sample encode the same CDR3. The rearrangement links TRBV2 to TRBJ1-2; D is uncertain. Germline CDR1 SNHLY, CDR2 FYNNEI. The V end lost 6 bases, the J end lost 6 bases, and 11 bases lay between the germline ends. CDR3 length: 12 amino acids. Written as DNA, the CDR3 is TGTGCCAGCAGGTCGACGGGCGATGGCTACACCTTC. This gives the protein CASRSTGDGYTF.

The count of this clone is one. The chain carries TRBV5-4 and TRBJ2-1; 11 bases line up with TRBD2. V gave up 3 bases and J gave up 0 bases; unmatched junction bases: 5. Germline CDR1 is SGHNT and CDR2 is YYREEE (reference sequence). The CDR3 contains 17 residues. As DNA, the CDR3 is TGTGCCAGCAGCTCCCCGACTAGCGGGGCCTCCTACAATGAGCAGTTCTTC. It encodes CASSSPTSGASYNEQFF. The full variable domain, completed using reference TRBV5-4 and TRBJ2-1, is ETGVTQSPTHLIKTRGQQVTLRCSSQSGHNTVSWYQQALGQGPQFIFQYYREEENGRGNFPPRFSGLQFPNYSSELNVNALELDDSALYLCASSSPTSGASYNEQFFGPGTRLTVL.

There are many counts of this clone. In the same sample, other DNA sequences code for this CDR3. V is TRBV30 and J is TRBJ2-2; 10 bases agree with TRBD2. V shed 2 bases, J shed 7 bases, and the junction held 7 bases outside the gene matches. CDR3 length equals 15 residues. Germline V lookup: CDR1 GTSNPN, CDR2 SVGIG (reference sequence). CDR3 nucleotides: TGTGCCTGGAGTAGCGGGAGGGCCTCAGTCGGGGAGCTGTTTTTT. Protein sequence: CAWSSGRASVGELFF.

The CDR3 nucleotides read TGTGCCAGCAGTTTCCCACAGGGTATCAACACTGAAGCTTTCTTT. This sequence encodes CASSFPQGINTEAFF. This chain uses TRBV28 with TRBJ1-1, with D possibly being TRBD1 (6 bases). The CDR3 is 15 residues long. Germline-derived CDR1 and CDR2 are MDHEN and SYDVKM. The V end lost 3 bases, the J end lost 2 bases, and 13 bases lay between the germline ends.

The chain employs TRBV20-1 and TRBJ1-2; the D gene is possibly TRBD1 (6 bases). CDR3 length equals 11 residues. CDR1 DFQATT and CDR2 SNEGSKA come from the germline V gene (reference sequence). CDR3 protein: CRVGTNYGYTF. The CDR3, as DNA: TGCAGAGTAGGGACAAACTATGGCTACACCTTC.

This clone was detected once. The V call is TRBV6-6, the J call TRBJ2-5; 7 nucleotides agree with TRBD2. The germline V gene has CDR1 MNHNY and CDR2 SVGAGI (reference sequence). The V and J ends lost 4 bases and 0 bases, in that order; junction bases with no gene match: 5. The CDR3 sequence is 15 residues long. CDR3 sequence: CASSWGGTYQETQYF. The CDR3 coding sequence is TGTGCCAGCAGTTGGGGGGGGACGTACCAAGAGACCCAGTACTTC.

The genes are TRBV5-4 and TRBJ2-4, with D tentatively TRBD2 (6 bases). Trimming shortened V by 2 bases and J by 13 bases, and 16 bases separated the two germline ends. The CDR3 runs 13 residues. CDR1 is SGHNT, CDR2 YYREEE, per germline (reference sequence). The CDR3 loop reads CASSLGLGGSQYF. DNA of the CDR3: TGTGCCAGCAGCTTAGGCCTAGGAGGGTCCCAGTACTTC.

Concerning this clone itself: A far bigger clonotype differs at one base, so this is likely a read error. Other DNA sequences in this specimen translate into the identical CDR3. The chain carries TRBV20-1 and TRBJ1-2, with D possibly matching TRBD1 (5 bases). Germline V gene lookup returns CDR1 DFQATT and CDR2 SNEGSKA (reference sequence). The CDR3 spans 11 residues. V shed 6 bases and J shed 8 bases, with 13 bases lying between them. The CDR3 is CSASRGEGYTF. The CDR3 nucleotides read TGCAGTGCCAGCCGGGGGGAAGGCTACACCTTC.

Worth noting for this clone: A read error is possible here, since a much larger clone lies one base away. The chain carries TRBV27 and TRBJ1-2; D is ambiguous. CDR3 length equals 12 residues. Germline lookup yields CDR1 MNHEY and CDR2 SMNVEV (reference sequence). V gave up 4 bases and J gave up 3 bases, with 6 bases separating them. The CDR3 nucleotides are TGTGCCAGCAGTTCTTCCGACTATGGCTACACCTTC. Translation: CASSSSDYGYTF.

The chain has TRBV15 and TRBJ1-4; TRBD1 matches 9 bases. The V gene end was trimmed by 2 bases and the J gene end by 8 bases; junction bases not matched to a gene: 9. The CDR3 runs 16 residues. The germline CDR1 and CDR2 sequences are LNHNV and YYDKDF (reference sequence). The CDR3 protein is CATSRYWDRVGEKLFF. The CDR3, as DNA: TGTGCCACCAGCAGATACTGGGACAGGGTTGGCGAAAAACTGTTTTTT.

V usage is TRBV5-6 and J usage is TRBJ2-1, with 11 bases that match TRBD2. Trimming at V came to 0 bases and at J to 7 bases, leaving 12 bases not matched to a gene. The CDR3 runs to 18 residues. CDR1 is SGHDT, CDR2 YYEEEE, per germline. CDR3 nucleotide sequence: TGTGCCAGCAGCTTGGGGGGTCCCACTAGCGGGAGTAGTAATGAGCAGTTCTTC. Its translation is CASSLGGPTSGSSNEQFF.

Worth noting for this clone: Because it lacks the conserved phenylalanine or tryptophan at the end, this CDR3 is likely a read error. CDR3 protein: CSVTTGPKQYL. For the CDR3, the DNA is TGCAGTGTCACCACAGGGCCGAAGCAGTACCTC. The V gene is TRBV20-1, the J gene TRBJ2-7, with a possible D match to TRBD1 (6 bases). The CDR3 length is 11 residues. V was clipped by 7 bases and J by 8 bases, with 15 bases between them. Germline assignment: CDR1 DFQATT and CDR2 SNEGSKA (reference sequence).

The chain employs TRBV30 and TRBJ2-7; the D gene is possibly TRBD1 (5 bases). The CDR3 extends over 13 amino acids. Trimming removed 2 bases from V and 4 bases from J, with 12 bases in between. Germline CDR1 and CDR2: GTSNPN and SVGIG (reference sequence). The CDR3 DNA sequence: TGTGCCTGGAGTTTCGACAGAGAATACGAGCAGTACTTC. Protein product: CAWSFDREYEQYF.

V gene TRBV28 combines with J gene TRBJ2-1; 9 bases fit TRBD1. Losses at the gene ends were 1 base for V and 7 bases for J; bases not matched to a gene: 5. The CDR3 loop spans 15 amino acids. Germline CDR1 is MDHEN and CDR2 is SYDVKM. CDR3 protein: CASSLFGTGLNEQFF. The CDR3 region has the DNA TGTGCCAGCAGTTTATTCGGGACAGGGTTAAATGAGCAGTTCTTC. The full variable domain, in which reference TRBV28 and TRBJ2-1 provide the parts outside the CDR3, is DVKVTQSSRYLVKRTGEKVFLECVQDMDHENMFWYRQDPGLGLRLIYFSYDVKMKEKGDIPEGYSVSREKKERFSLILESASTNQTSMYLCASSLFGTGLNEQFFGPGTRLTVL.

In the case of this clone: A read error may be the cause here, since a much bigger clone is one base away. The identical CDR3 is also encoded by other nucleotide sequences in the sample. The rearrangement joins TRBV10-2 to TRBJ2-3; TRBD1 is a possible D gene (5 bases). Germline values: CDR1 WSHSY, CDR2 SAAADI. This CDR3 contains 14 residues. The CDR3 spells CASSVTSLTDTQYF. CDR3 nucleotides: TGCGCCAGCAGTGTAACCAGTCTGACAGATACGCAGTACTTT.

V and J are TRBV4-1 and TRBJ2-6, with 7 bases lining up with TRBD2. Gene TRBJ2-4 matches the end of the DNA better, so the J call may be wrong. Germline V gene data show CDR1 as MGHRA and CDR2 as YSYEKL. The CDR3 runs 15 residues. The CDR3 protein is CASSGGVLAKNIQYF. The CDR3 DNA sequence: TGCGCCAGCTCGGGGGGAGTTTTGGCCAAAAACATTCAGTACTTC.

About this clone itself: A far larger clone is one nucleotide away, so this likely arose from a read error. This rearrangement joins TRBV10-2 to TRBJ2-7; D may be TRBD2 (5 bases). Germline CDR1 is WSHSY and CDR2 is SAAADI. V was clipped by 8 bases and J by 6 bases, with 17 bases between them. CDR3 length equals 13 residues. This chain's CDR3 is CASRARGPFEQYF. The CDR3 bases are TGCGCCAGCCGGGCGAGAGGGCCTTTCGAGCAGTACTTC.

Concerning this clone: Relative to the germline gene, one junction end is altered; a read error may explain this. The genes are TRBV11-2 and TRBJ2-7, with D hard to call. The CDR3 runs to 14 residues. CDR1 and CDR2 from the germline V gene are SGHAT and FQNNGV. Written as DNA, the CDR3 is TGTGCCAGCAGCTTAGACACACGCTCCCACGAGCAGTACTTC. Translated, it gives CASSLDTRSHEQYF.

The gene calls are TRBV7-8 and TRBJ1-5, with 7 bases matching TRBD1. V lost 5 bases and J lost 11; bases outside the gene matches: 6. The CDR3 runs 12 residues. Germline V CDR1 and CDR2: SGHVS, FQNEAQ. CDR3 amino acids: CASSTDRTAQHF. CDR3 DNA sequence: TGTGCCAGCAGCACGGACAGGACGGCCCAGCATTTT. The full variable domain, in which reference TRBV7-8 and TRBJ1-5 provide the parts outside the CDR3, is GAGVSQSPRYKVAKRGQDVALRCDPISGHVSLFWYQQALGQGPEFLTYFQNEAQLDKSGLPSDRFFAERPEGSVSTLKIQRTQQEDSAVYLCASSTDRTAQHFGDGTRLSIL.

This sequence joins TRBV4-3 and TRBJ2-2; maybe TRBD1 (6 bases). CDR3 length: 13 residues. V lost 6 bases and J 7 bases, leaving 12 bases between the germline ends. CDR1 LGHNA and CDR2 YSLEER come from the germline V gene. CDR3 DNA sequence: TGCGCCAGCAGAACACAGGGCGGCGGGGAGCTGTTTTTT. Translation gives CASRTQGGGELFF.

The chain has TRBV30 and TRBJ2-7; D may be TRBD2 (6 bases). This CDR3 comprises 14 residues. V lost 2 bases and J 5 bases, leaving 16 bases between the germline ends. CDR1 is GTSNPN and CDR2 is SVGIG in the germline V gene (reference sequence). For the CDR3, the DNA is TGTGCCTGGAGTAGGTCTAGCGTATATCACGAGCAGTACTTC. This sequence encodes CAWSRSSVYHEQYF. Full variable domain (outside the CDR3, taken from reference TRBV30 and TRBJ2-7): SQTIHQWPATLVQPVGSPLSLECTVEGTSNPNLYWYRQAAGRGLQLLFYSVGIGQISSEVPQNLSASRPQDRQFILSSKKLLLSDSGFYLCAWSRSSVYHEQYFGPGTRLTVT.

This rearrangement joins TRBV18 to TRBJ1-5; the D gene is possibly TRBD1 (5 bases). V lost 5 bases to trimming and J lost 0 bases, with 17 bases between them. Germline V gene data show CDR1 as KGHSH and CDR2 as LQKENI. The length of the CDR3 is 17 residues. The chain's CDR3 is CASSFGQGQYSNQPQHF. DNA of the CDR3: TGTGCCAGCTCATTCGGGCAGGGTCAATATAGCAATCAGCCCCAGCATTTT.

As to this clone: This likely reflects a read error, since a far larger clone is one base away. The same CDR3 also results from other DNA sequences found in this sample. The gene calls are TRBV7-9 and TRBJ2-7; the match to TRBD2 covers 9 bases. Looked up from germline, CDR1 is SEHNR and CDR2 is FQNEAQ (reference sequence). The CDR3 extends over 14 amino acids. The junction had 10 bases not matched to a gene; V was cut back by 6 bases and J by 7 bases. The CDR3 DNA sequence: TGTGCCAGCAGTCCCCCCGGGCTAGCGGGAGAGCAGTACTTC. This translates into CASSPPGLAGEQYF.

This clone was picked up a small number of times. V is TRBV6-4 and J is TRBJ2-1, with 9 positions matching TRBD2. The CDR3 is 15 residues long. The junction had 8 bases not matched to a gene; V was cut back by 4 bases and J by 7 bases. Germline lookup yields CDR1 MRHNA and CDR2 SNTAGT. CDR3 region: CASSVAGVLGNEQFF. The CDR3 bases are TGTGCCAGCAGTGTAGCGGGAGTACTGGGTAATGAGCAGTTCTTC.

The chain recombines TRBV6-5 with TRBJ2-3; D is perhaps TRBD2 (6 bases). This CDR3 is 15 amino acids long. The germline CDR1 and CDR2 sequences are MNHEY and SVGAGI. Trimming took 5 bases from V and 0 from J, leaving 12 bases between them. Here the CDR3 reads CASSKGLPSTDTQYF. The CDR3 DNA follows: TGTGCCAGCAGTAAAGGACTACCCAGCACAGATACGCAGTATTTT.

With regard to this clone: This sequence is one base from a far larger clone and is likely a read error. This chain joins TRBV30 and TRBJ1-6; TRBD1 agrees at 11 bases. With V trimmed by 6 bases and J by 9 bases, 10 bases remained unmatched. The CDR3 covers 15 residues. Germline V gene lookup returns CDR1 GTSNPN and CDR2 SVGIG (reference sequence). The CDR3 nucleotides read TGTGCCTGCCTCGGACAGGGGGCCGATAGTTCACCCCTCCACTTT. This gives the protein CACLGQGADSSPLHF.

Written as DNA, the CDR3 is TGTGCCAGCAGTTTCAGGGGGCCTAATTCACCCCTCCACTTT. Translated, it gives CASSFRGPNSPLHF. The rearrangement uses TRBV27 and TRBJ1-6; 8 bases align to TRBD1. The germline V gene has CDR1 MNHEY and CDR2 SMNVEV (reference sequence). Trimming at V came to 3 bases and at J to 6 bases, leaving 1 base not matched to a gene. The CDR3 length is 14 residues.

The chain carries TRBV5-1 and TRBJ2-7; possible D gene TRBD1, 5 bases. The CDR3 runs to 16 residues. From germline, CDR1 is SGHRS and CDR2 YFSETQ. V was shortened by 0 bases and J by 2 bases, with 15 bases between the two germline ends. Written as DNA, the CDR3 is TGCGCCAGCAGCTTGGATCCGAAGACAGCTCCCTACGAGCAGTACTTC. Protein: CASSLDPKTAPYEQYF. The full variable domain, with the rest looked up from reference TRBV5-1 and TRBJ2-7, is KAGVTQTPRYLIKTRGQQVTLSCSPISGHRSVSWYQQTPGQGLQFLFEYFSETQRNKGNFPGRFSGRQFSNSRSEMNVSTLELGDSALYLCASSLDPKTAPYEQYFGPGTRLTVT.

The chain carries TRBV7-2 and TRBJ2-3, with 11 bases identical to TRBD2. This CDR3 is built from 16 residues. The V gene end was trimmed by 4 bases and the J gene end by 0 bases; junction bases not matched to a gene: 3. Per germline, CDR1 SGHTA and CDR2 FQGNSA. The CDR3 DNA follows: TGTGCCAGCAGCTGGACTAGCGGGCAGAGCACAGATACGCAGTATTTT. Protein: CASSWTSGQSTDTQYF.